A selection of T cell receptor beta chains follows, all from one sample in a study of blood T cells in healthy people across ages. Each CDR3 protein is one row after TCRdb ran MiXCR on the 5' RACE reads. Here the sample spans about 770,000 distinct CDR3 sequences, under 45% being singletons. The sample was blood. The receptors stem from a man between 60 and 75 years old in good health. Both conserved end residues are part of each CDR3. Each record gives: J gene, clone size, D gene, V gene, CDR3 DNA, CDR3 protein. D genes are given only for firm matches. Part of the rows lack a size; the others show once, few, many or a class for expanded clones.

J gene: TRBJ2-5
clone size: .
D gene: TRBD1
V gene: TRBV29-1
CDR3 DNA: TGCAGCGTGCTTGTCAAGGACAGGGGGTACTTC
CDR3 protein: CSVLVKDRGYF

J gene: TRBJ2-3
clone size: .
D gene: .
V gene: TRBV2
CDR3 DNA: TGTGCCAGCAGTGAGGAGGGTTGGCATACGCAGTATTTT
CDR3 protein: CASSEEGWHTQYF

J gene: TRBJ2-1
clone size: many
D gene: .
V gene: TRBV20-1
CDR3 DNA: TGCAGTGCTATGGCTAGGGGGGGGCACTCCTACAATGAGCAGTTCTTC
CDR3 protein: CSAMARGGHSYNEQFF

J gene: TRBJ2-7
clone size: .
D gene: .
V gene: TRBV12-5
CDR3 DNA: TGTGCTAGTGGTGTGGCAGTTAACTACGAGCAGTACTTC
CDR3 protein: CASGVAVNYEQYF

J gene: TRBJ2-5
clone size: few
D gene: TRBD2
V gene: TRBV25-1
CDR3 DNA: TGTGCCAGCAGTGATTCGGGTAGCGGGGGCTTTCGGGAGACCCAGTACTTC
CDR3 protein: CASSDSGSGGFRETQYF

J gene: TRBJ2-2
clone size: .
D gene: .
V gene: TRBV29-1
CDR3 DNA: TGCAGCGTTGAAGAGGGCGGATCGAACGCCGGGGAGCTGTTTTTT
CDR3 protein: CSVEEGGSNAGELFF

J gene: TRBJ2-7
clone size: .
D gene: TRBD1
V gene: TRBV3-1
CDR3 DNA: TGTGCCAGCAAATGGGGGACAGGGGACTACGAGCAGTACTTC
CDR3 protein: CASKWGTGDYEQYF

J gene: TRBJ2-7
clone size: .
D gene: TRBD2
V gene: TRBV11-2
CDR3 DNA: TGTGCCAGCACCTTCCTAGCGGGGACCTACGAGCAGTACTTC
CDR3 protein: CASTFLAGTYEQYF

J gene: TRBJ2-7
clone size: .
D gene: TRBD2
V gene: TRBV20-1
CDR3 DNA: TGCAGTGCTAGAGACCCCCCTAGCGGGGCCTTCTACGAGCAGTACTTC
CDR3 protein: CSARDPPSGAFYEQYF

J gene: TRBJ2-6
clone size: .
D gene: .
V gene: TRBV20-1
CDR3 DNA: TGCAGTGCTAGCTCTAGGTCCTCCGGGGCCAACGTCCTGACTTTC
CDR3 protein: CSASSRSSGANVLTF

J gene: TRBJ2-6
clone size: .
D gene: .
V gene: TRBV30
CDR3 DNA: TGTGCCTGGAGACAGGGTAGCTCTGGGGCCAACGTCCTGACTTTC
CDR3 protein: CAWRQGSSGANVLTF

J gene: TRBJ2-5
clone size: .
D gene: TRBD1
V gene: TRBV7-8
CDR3 DNA: TGTGCCAGCAGCTCAGAGACAGGGCTCCAAGAGACCCAGTACTTC
CDR3 protein: CASSSETGLQETQYF

J gene: TRBJ2-7
clone size: .
D gene: .
V gene: TRBV27
CDR3 DNA: TGTGCCAGCAGCCACAAGATAGGGCCGTTCGAGCAGTACTTC
CDR3 protein: CASSHKIGPFEQYF

J gene: TRBJ1-1
clone size: .
D gene: .
V gene: TRBV6-2/TRBV6-3
CDR3 DNA: TGTGCCAGCAGTTACTCGGACCGATTGAAAGCTTTCTTT
CDR3 protein: CASSYSDRLKAFF

J gene: TRBJ1-5
clone size: .
D gene: .
V gene: TRBV3-1
CDR3 DNA: TGTGCCAGCAGCCTAGGTGTAGGGCCGAGCAATCAGCCCCAGCATTTT
CDR3 protein: CASSLGVGPSNQPQHF